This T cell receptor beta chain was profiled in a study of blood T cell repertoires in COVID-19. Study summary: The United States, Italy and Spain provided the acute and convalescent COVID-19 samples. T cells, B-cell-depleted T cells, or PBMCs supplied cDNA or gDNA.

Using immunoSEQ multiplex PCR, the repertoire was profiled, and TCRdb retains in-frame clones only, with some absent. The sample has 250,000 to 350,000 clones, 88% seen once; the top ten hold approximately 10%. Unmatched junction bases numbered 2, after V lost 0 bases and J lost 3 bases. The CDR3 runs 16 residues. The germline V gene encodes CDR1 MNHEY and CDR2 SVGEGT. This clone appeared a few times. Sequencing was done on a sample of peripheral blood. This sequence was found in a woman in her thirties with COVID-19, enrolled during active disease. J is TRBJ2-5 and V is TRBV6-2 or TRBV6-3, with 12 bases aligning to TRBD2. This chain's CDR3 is CASSYSTSGRKETQYF. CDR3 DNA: TGTGCCAGCAGTTACTCTACTAGCGGGAGGAAAGAGACCCAGTACTTC.